This entry concerns a single T cell receptor (beta chain). The antigen is unknown. The source of the sample is a study of Ad26.COV2.S vaccination and SARS-CoV-2 variants. On the study more broadly: This donor came from the COV1001 trial of Ad26.COV2.S. Intramuscular Ad26.COV2.S at 5x10^10 or 1x10^11 viral particles. Study-level points and caveats: Substantial response breadth was reportedly seen for spike-specific CD8+ and CD4+ T cells after vaccination.

V dropped 5 bases and J dropped 7; count of bases not matched to a gene: 2. This CDR3 has 13 residues. Germline V gene sequence: CDR1 SGHTA, CDR2 FQGNSA. The treatment: approximately 18 received Ad26.COV2.S at low or high dose, single or two shots; several received placebo; per-sample allocation not given. Sampling was performed 63 days after the first vaccine or placebo injection. An adult aged 18-55 years in Boston served as the donor. Repertoires were generated with immunoSEQ multiplex PCR, while TCRdb's copy carries only in-frame clones and drops some. The table shows 300,000 to 400,000 clones, with about nine tenths occurring only once.

The chain employs TRBV7-2 and TRBJ1-6; 7 positions agree with TRBD1. The source of this sequence is a person between 18 and 65 years old who received the Ad26.COV2.S COVID-19 vaccine or a placebo. Material: peripheral blood, obtained in a trial of Ad26.COV2.S vaccine versus placebo. The CDR3 DNA follows: TGTGCCAGCAGCCGGGACAGAAATTCACCCCTCCACTTT. It specifies CASSRDRNSPLHF.